What follows are 24 T cell receptor beta chains derived from one specimen sequenced in a study of T cell clones after liver transplantation. The protocol was immunoSEQ multiplex PCR, while the TCRdb copy is restricted to in-frame clones and leaves out a portion. The sample records about 51,000 clones, 65% to 80% being singletons. The starting material was CD4+ T cells from blood, obtained roughly 56 months after liver transplant. Receptors originate from a human patient who received a liver transplant. Some T cells may have originated in the graft donor.

The J gene is TRBJ1-5, the V gene TRBV19; D gene ambiguous. This CDR3 is built from 16 residues. V dropped 3 bases and J dropped 2 bases, with 14 bases sitting between them. Germline assignment: CDR1 LNHDA and CDR2 SQIVND (reference sequence). The CDR3 nucleotides read TGTGCCAGTAGTATTGCAAGGGCTAGTGGCAATCAGCCCCAGCATTTT. This codes for CASSIARASGNQPQHF.

The chain uses TRBV4-2 and TRBJ1-5; D remains unclear. The V end was cut by 0 bases, the J end by 10 bases, with 10 bases between. CDR3 length: 13 residues. Germline V CDR1 and CDR2: LGHNA, YNFKEQ. CDR3 loop: CASSQEMSGPQHF. The CDR3 bases are TGTGCCAGCAGCCAAGAGATGTCGGGACCCCAGCATTTT.

The rearrangement links TRBV2 to TRBJ2-3; D is possibly TRBD2 (5 bases). This CDR3 has 16 amino acids. Trimming took 5 bases from V and 2 from J, leaving 17 bases between them. CDR1 and CDR2 from the germline V gene are SNHLY and FYNNEI. This CDR3 is CASSSSELVTTDTQYF. The CDR3, as DNA: TGTGCCAGCAGTTCCTCCGAACTAGTGACCACAGATACGCAGTATTTT. The whole variable domain, filled in from reference TRBV2 and TRBJ2-3, reads EPEVTQTPSHQVTQMGQEVILRCVPISNHLYFYWYRQILGQKVEFLVSFYNNEISEKSEIFDDQFSVERPDGSNFTLKIRSTKLEDSAMYFCASSSSELVTTDTQYFGPGTRLTVL.

The chain has TRBV19 and TRBJ1-6; perhaps TRBD1 as D (5 bases). Trimming took 3 bases from V and 9 from J, leaving 9 bases between them. The CDR3 has 13 residues. Germline CDR1 LNHDA, CDR2 SQIVND (reference sequence). CDR3 loop: CASSIWRGSPLHF. The CDR3 DNA is TGTGCCAGTAGTATTTGGAGGGGTTCACCCCTCCACTTT. The full variable domain, its missing parts supplied by reference TRBV19 and TRBJ1-6, is DGGITQSPKYLFRKEGQNVTLSCEQNLNHDAMYWYRQDPGQGLRLIYYSQIVNDFQKGDIAEGYSVSREKKESFPLTVTSAQKNPTAFYLCASSIWRGSPLHFGNGTRLTVT.

The CDR3 DNA follows: TGTGCCAGCAGCGCAGGGTATAATTCACCCCTCCACTTT. Translation gives CASSAGYNSPLHF. V gene TRBV11-2 combines with J gene TRBJ1-6, with D possibly being TRBD1 (5 bases). There are 13 residues in the CDR3. Germline V CDR1 and CDR2: SGHAT, FQNNGV. Trimming cost V 5 bases and J 4 bases, with 6 bases left between them.

The genes are TRBV5-6 and TRBJ1-1; 10 bases match TRBD1. Germline V gene sequence: CDR1 SGHDT, CDR2 YYEEEE. This CDR3 has 16 residues. V shed 1 base and J 0 bases; nucleotides not matched to a gene: 3. CDR3 region: CASSLPGTGVNTEAFF. CDR3 coding DNA: TGTGCCAGCAGCTTGCCCGGGACAGGGGTGAACACTGAAGCTTTCTTT. The full variable domain, with the rest looked up from reference TRBV5-6 and TRBJ1-1, is DAGVTQSPTHLIKTRGQQVTLRCSPKSGHDTVSWYQQALGQGPQFIFQYYEEEERQRGNFPDRFSGHQFPNYSSELNVNALLLGDSALYLCASSLPGTGVNTEAFFGQGTRLTVV.

This clone appeared a few times. This chain uses TRBV2 with TRBJ1-6; 7 positions agree with TRBD1. The germline CDR1 and CDR2 sequences are SNHLY and FYNNEI. V gave up 5 bases and J gave up 10 bases; unmatched junction bases: 11. CDR3 size: 15 residues. CDR3 in DNA: TGTGCCAGCAGTCCCTCGACAGGGCAGGGATCACCCCTCCACTTT. Protein product: CASSPSTGQGSPLHF.

In this sample, this clone turned up once. This chain connects TRBV9 to TRBJ2-5, with D possibly being TRBD1 (6 bases). The germline V gene encodes CDR1 SGDLS and CDR2 YYNGEE. The germline V and J ends were trimmed by 3 bases and 5 bases, with 11 bases remaining between them. This CDR3 is built from 13 residues. CDR3 sequence (DNA): TGTGCCAGCAGCGAACAGGGTTTCGAGACCCAGTACTTC. It is translated as CASSEQGFETQYF.

This rearrangement joins TRBV11-2 to TRBJ2-7, with 7 nucleotides matching TRBD1. In germline, CDR1 is SGHAT, CDR2 FQNNGV. The ends lost 1 base at V and 1 base at J; junction bases unmatched: 7. The CDR3 covers 16 residues. CDR3: CASSLGAGTVSYEQYF. The DNA for the CDR3 is TGTGCCAGCAGCTTAGGGGCCGGGACAGTTTCCTACGAGCAGTACTTC.

CDR3 in DNA: TGTGCCAGCAGCCAAAGGCGGGGGGCGATCACAGATACGCAGTATTTT. It translates to CASSQRRGAITDTQYF. This chain links TRBV11-2 with TRBJ2-3; 8 bases agree with TRBD2. The V gene end was trimmed by 5 bases and the J gene end by 2 bases; junction bases not matched to a gene: 9. The germline CDR1 and CDR2 sequences are SGHAT and FQNNGV. The CDR3 has 16 amino acids. The full variable domain, in which reference TRBV11-2 and TRBJ2-3 provide the parts outside the CDR3, is EAGVAQSPRYKIIEKRQSVAFWCNPISGHATLYWYQQILGQGPKLLIQFQNNGVVDDSQLPKDRFSAERLKGVDSTLKIQPAKLEDSAVYLCASSQRRGAITDTQYFGPGTRLTVL.

The CDR3: CAWSLANYGYTF. The CDR3 bases are TGTGCCTGGAGTCTGGCTAACTATGGCTACACCTTC. The chain uses TRBV30 and TRBJ1-2; D not resolved. The CDR3 sequence is 12 residues long. Trimming removed 2 bases from V and 0 bases from J, with 4 bases in between. CDR1 and CDR2 from the germline V gene are GTSNPN and SVGIG (reference sequence).

The V call is TRBV19, the J call TRBJ2-7; the match to TRBD1 covers 9 bases. In germline, CDR1 is LNHDA, CDR2 SQIVND (reference sequence). Trimming removed 4 bases from V and 0 bases from J; junction bases left unmatched: 10. The length of the CDR3 is 17 residues. CDR3 sequence reads: CASSTGTGLGYSYEQYF. The DNA for the CDR3 is TGTGCCAGTAGTACCGGGACAGGGCTAGGGTACTCCTACGAGCAGTACTTC.

The chain joins TRBV7-8 to TRBJ2-7; D unclear. CDR3 length: 14 amino acids. The V gene lost 3 bases and the J gene lost 3 bases, with 12 bases spanning the gap. Germline assignment: CDR1 SGHVS and CDR2 FQNEAQ. The CDR3 region has the DNA TGTGCCAGCAGCTTCTCAACGACCTACTACGAGCAGTACTTC. This encodes CASSFSTTYYEQYF.

This chain's CDR3 is CASPGGYQETQYF. DNA for the CDR3: TGTGCCAGCCCCGGGGGGTACCAAGAGACCCAGTACTTC. This sequence joins TRBV6-1 and TRBJ2-5, with 7 bases that match TRBD2. The CDR3 sequence is 13 residues long. Losses at the gene ends were 8 bases for V and 0 bases for J; bases not matched to a gene: 3. Germline assignment: CDR1 MNHNS and CDR2 SASEGT.

CDR3 sequence (DNA): TGTGCCAGCAGATTCCAGAGGAACACTGAAGCTTTCTTT. This codes for CASRFQRNTEAFF. The chain uses TRBV6-4 and TRBJ1-1; D gene unclear. The CDR3 loop spans 13 amino acids. From germline, CDR1 is MRHNA and CDR2 SNTAGT. Trimming removed 6 bases from V and 1 base from J, with 9 bases in between.

The rearrangement joins TRBV6-1 to TRBJ1-1; D is uncertain. The germline V and J ends were trimmed by 2 bases and 1 base, with 8 bases remaining between them. The germline V gene has CDR1 MNHNS and CDR2 SASEGT. The CDR3 is 14 residues long. The CDR3 reads CASSESPGNTEAFF. In DNA form, the CDR3 reads TGTGCCAGCAGTGAATCCCCAGGGAACACTGAAGCTTTCTTT.

The chain has TRBV6-5 and TRBJ1-2; a possible D gene is TRBD1 (6 bases). With 6 bases removed from V and 2 bases from J, the gap between germline ends came to 10 bases. From germline, CDR1 is MNHEY and CDR2 SVGAGI. The CDR3 extends over 13 amino acids. CDR3 DNA sequence: TGTGCCAGCAGCCAAACAGGGAACTATGGCTACACCTTC. Translation gives CASSQTGNYGYTF.

The rearrangement links TRBV10-3 to TRBJ1-1; perhaps TRBD1 as D (5 bases). The germline V gene encodes CDR1 ENHRY and CDR2 SYGVKD. CDR3 length equals 14 residues. V was shortened by 5 bases and J by 1 base, with 11 bases between the two germline ends. CDR3 protein: CAISFSRGNTEAFF. The CDR3 DNA sequence: TGTGCCATCAGTTTCTCTAGGGGGAACACTGAAGCTTTCTTT.

The rearrangement links TRBV6-1 to TRBJ1-5; tentative D call: TRBD1 (6 bases). V lost 4 bases and J lost 7, with 14 bases in between. The CDR3 length is 14 residues. CDR1 and CDR2 from the germline V gene are MNHNS and SASEGT. The CDR3 region has the DNA TGTGCCAGCAGTGCAGACAGGAATGGACAGCCCCAGCATTTT. It codes for CASSADRNGQPQHF.

The rearrangement joins TRBV7-4 to TRBJ2-2; D is uncertain. The germline V gene has CDR1 SGHVT and CDR2 SQSDAQ. V was cut by 2 bases and J by 9 bases, with 13 bases left in between. The CDR3 runs to 14 residues. The CDR3 nucleotides are TGTGCCAGCAGCTTACCCCGATCCGATTGGGAGCTGTTTTTT. Translated, it gives CASSLPRSDWELFF. The entire variable domain, with the rest obtained from reference TRBV7-4 and TRBJ2-2, is as follows: GAGVSQSPRYKVAKRGRDVALRCDSISGHVTLYWYRQTLGQGSEVLTYSQSDAQRDKSGRPSGRFSAERPERSVSTLKIQRTEQGDSAVYLCASSLPRSDWELFFGEGSRLTVL.

This clone was observed once. CDR3 amino acids: CASSRRGTGELFF. CDR3 nucleotide sequence: TGTGCCAGCAGCCGCCGCGGCACCGGGGAGCTGTTTTTT. V and J are TRBV7-6 and TRBJ2-2; no firm D call. The CDR3 runs 13 residues. V was pared by 5 bases and J by 4 bases, with 8 bases between. The germline gives CDR1 SGHVS, CDR2 FNYEAQ.

The J gene is TRBJ1-1, the V gene TRBV7-9, with 7 bases lining up with TRBD1. Trimming took 5 bases from V and 1 from J; bases not matched to a gene: 4. Germline CDR1 is SEHNR and CDR2 is FQNEAQ (reference sequence). This CDR3 region has 14 residues. The CDR3 here is CASSQGQRNTEAFF. The CDR3 bases are TGTGCCAGCAGCCAGGGACAGCGGAACACTGAAGCTTTCTTT.

The V call is TRBV4-1, the J call TRBJ1-6; D remains ambiguous. V gave up 9 bases and J gave up 9 bases, with 15 bases separating them. This CDR3 spans 13 amino acids. Germline V gene sequence: CDR1 MGHRA, CDR2 YSYEKL. The CDR3 is CASGRSRISPLHF. As DNA, the CDR3 is TGCGCCAGTGGCCGGTCGAGAATTTCACCCCTCCACTTT.

The chain links TRBV7-9 to TRBJ2-3; no reliable D call. Trimming removed 4 bases at V and 5 bases at J, with 16 bases between. The CDR3 sequence is 15 residues long. Germline V lookup: CDR1 SEHNR, CDR2 FQNEAQ (reference sequence). The CDR3 protein is CASSSSPDRRDTQYF. The CDR3 DNA follows: TGTGCCAGCAGCTCGAGTCCGGATAGAAGAGATACGCAGTATTTT.